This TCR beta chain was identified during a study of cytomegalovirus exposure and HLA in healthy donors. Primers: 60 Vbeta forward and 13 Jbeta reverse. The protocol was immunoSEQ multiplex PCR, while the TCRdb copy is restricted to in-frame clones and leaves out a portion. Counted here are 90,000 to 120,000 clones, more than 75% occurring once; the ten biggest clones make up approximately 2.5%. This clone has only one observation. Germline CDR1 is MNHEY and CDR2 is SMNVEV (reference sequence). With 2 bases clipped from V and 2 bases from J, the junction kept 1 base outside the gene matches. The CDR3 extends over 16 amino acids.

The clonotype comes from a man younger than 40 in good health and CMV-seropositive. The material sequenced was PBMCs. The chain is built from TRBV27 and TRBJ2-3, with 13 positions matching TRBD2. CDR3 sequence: CASSLGLAGDTDTQYF. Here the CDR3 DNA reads TGTGCCAGCAGTTTAGGACTAGCGGGGGACACAGATACGCAGTATTTT.